One sample yielded the 14 T cell receptor beta chains listed below, sequenced in a study of blood T cells in healthy people across ages. A second PCR of 7 to 11 cycles used a sample-barcoded 5' primer and a J-beta primer mix. Each CDR3 protein gets one entry after TCRdb re-called the 5' RACE reads with MiXCR. The repertoire includes 790,000 or so distinct CDR3 sequences, around 50% of them detected once, and roughly 20% sits in the top ten. The sequencing sample was made of blood. The receptors derive from an elderly man in good health.

The J gene is TRBJ2-5, the V gene TRBV30; the match to TRBD1 covers 7 bases. This CDR3 region has 15 residues. V gave up 0 bases and J gave up 1 base; unmatched junction bases: 5. The germline V gene has CDR1 GTSNPN and CDR2 SVGIG (reference sequence). CDR3 DNA sequence: TGTGCCTGGAGTGTAGGACGACAGGGCCAAGAGACCCAGTACTTC. It encodes CAWSVGRQGQETQYF. Supplemented by reference TRBV30 and TRBJ2-5, the full variable domain reads SQTIHQWPATLVQPVGSPLSLECTVEGTSNPNLYWYRQAAGRGLQLLFYSVGIGQISSEVPQNLSASRPQDRQFILSSKKLLLSDSGFYLCAWSVGRQGQETQYFGPGTRLLVL.

V is TRBV20-1 and J is TRBJ2-5; D perhaps matches TRBD1 (6 bases). Trimming removed 0 bases from V and 6 bases from J, with 14 bases in between. CDR1 is DFQATT, CDR2 SNEGSKA, per germline (reference sequence). CDR3 length equals 14 residues. CDR3 sequence: CSARDLQGQQTQYF. The CDR3 nucleotides are TGCAGTGCTAGAGATCTTCAGGGGCAACAGACCCAGTACTTC.

The chain employs TRBV29-1 and TRBJ2-5; D perhaps matches TRBD2 (6 bases). The CDR3 has 12 residues. Germline V gene data show CDR1 as SQVTM and CDR2 as ANQGSEA. V was clipped by 6 bases and J by 5 bases, with 13 bases between them. The DNA of the CDR3 is TGCAGCGTGTTCGGGGGTCAGGAGACCCAGTACTTC. Protein sequence: CSVFGGQETQYF.

The chain combines TRBV27 with TRBJ2-7; 10 bases align to TRBD2. The germline gives CDR1 MNHEY, CDR2 SMNVEV (reference sequence). The V and J ends lost 7 bases and 0 bases, in that order; junction bases with no gene match: 12. There are 17 residues in the CDR3. CDR3 amino acids: CASKREGTSQYSYEQYF. CDR3 sequence (DNA): TGTGCCAGCAAGCGGGAGGGTACCAGTCAATACTCCTACGAGCAGTACTTC.

V is TRBV10-3 and J is TRBJ1-5, with D possibly being TRBD1 (6 bases). The CDR3 totals 13 residues. Trimming stripped 4 bases from V and 7 bases from J, with 11 bases between. From germline, CDR1 is ENHRY and CDR2 SYGVKD. The CDR3 DNA reads as TGTGCCATCAGTGCGGACAGAGCCCAGCCCCAGCATTTT. Translation gives CAISADRAQPQHF.

This clonotype showed up just a few times. The chain combines TRBV4-3 with TRBJ1-2, with 7 positions matching TRBD1. The CDR3 sequence is 18 residues long. Germline assignment: CDR1 LGHNA and CDR2 YSLEER. J was trimmed by 4 bases and V by 0 bases; bases with no gene match: 14. Here the CDR3 reads CASSQDSRDSAVLYGYTF. CDR3 sequence (DNA): TGCGCCAGCAGCCAAGATTCCCGGGACAGTGCCGTCCTCTATGGCTACACCTTC.

This CDR3 reads CASSLSTGTSYNEQFF. DNA for the CDR3: TGTGCCAGCAGCTTAAGTACCGGGACTAGCTACAATGAGCAGTTCTTC. The chain combines TRBV7-9 with TRBJ2-1; TRBD2 matches at 8 bases. The germline gives CDR1 SEHNR, CDR2 FQNEAQ (reference sequence). This CDR3 region has 16 residues. Trimming cost V 2 bases and J 3 bases; bases outside gene matches: 6.

This clonotype appeared a few times. The chain uses TRBV20-1 and TRBJ2-7, with D perhaps given as TRBD1 or TRBD2 (5 bases each). The better agreement between TRBJ2-5 and the DNA end casts doubt on the J call. The CDR3 is made up of 12 amino acids. Germline loops: CDR1 DFQATT, CDR2 SNEGSKA (reference sequence). The CDR3 DNA is TGCAGTGCTAGTATGGGACGGGAGACCCAGTACTTC. Amino acid sequence: CSASMGRETQYF.

This clonotype appeared a few times. The chain combines TRBV9 with TRBJ2-2; no clear D gene. With 0 bases removed from V and 6 bases from J, the gap between germline ends came to 3 bases. The length of the CDR3 is 12 residues. Germline lookup yields CDR1 SGDLS and CDR2 YYNGEE. CDR3 protein: CASSVVSGELFF. The CDR3 nucleotides are TGTGCCAGCAGCGTAGTGTCCGGGGAGCTGTTTTTT.

The chain carries TRBV2 and TRBJ2-3; the D gene is possibly TRBD1 (6 bases). Germline V lookup: CDR1 SNHLY, CDR2 FYNNEI. The ends were cut back, 3 bases at V and 6 bases at J, with 16 bases in the middle. The CDR3 consists of 15 residues. This CDR3 is CASSEAQGFTDTQYF. The CDR3 DNA reads TGTGCCAGCAGTGAGGCGCAGGGGTTCACGGATACGCAGTATTTT.

The chain has TRBV4-3 and TRBJ1-1; D call uncertain. The CDR3 extends over 16 amino acids. V was trimmed by 0 bases and J by 5 bases, leaving 16 bases between them. Germline CDR1 and CDR2: LGHNA and YSLEER. The DNA of the CDR3 is TGCGCCAGCAGCCAAGATGTAGATAAGGGTTGGACTGAAGCTTTCTTT. Translating it yields CASSQDVDKGWTEAFF.

This clonotype was picked up many times. The V call is TRBV5-6, the J call TRBJ2-1, with 7 bases identical to TRBD2. The CDR3 is 16 residues long. V gave up 2 bases and J gave up 3 bases; unmatched junction bases: 8. From germline, CDR1 is SGHDT and CDR2 YYEEEE. CDR3 sequence (DNA): TGTGCCAGCAGCTTTTCCTATGGGACTAACTACAATGAGCAGTTCTTC. Its translation is CASSFSYGTNYNEQFF.

This clonotype was observed a few times. V is TRBV6-2 or TRBV6-3 and J is TRBJ1-5, with D maybe TRBD1 (6 bases). Trimming pared 5 bases from V and 4 bases from J, leaving 18 bases between. Germline loops: CDR1 MNHEY, CDR2 SVGEGT. This CDR3 is built from 16 residues. The DNA for the CDR3 is TGTGCCAGCAGTCGATCCGGGACAATCAAAAATCAGCCCCAGCATTTT. Translated, it gives CASSRSGTIKNQPQHF.

The chain employs TRBV7-2 and TRBJ2-2; 13 bases align to TRBD2. From germline, CDR1 is SGHTA and CDR2 FQGNSA. J gave up 1 base and V 0 bases, and 5 bases lay outside the gene matches. This CDR3 contains 19 residues. The DNA for the CDR3 is TGTGCCAGCAGCTTAGCGTGGGGACTAGCGGGATGGAACACCGGGGAGCTGTTTTTT. Translation: CASSLAWGLAGWNTGELFF.